There are many counts of the clone carrying this T cell receptor beta chain. The antigen remains undetermined. This CDR3 has 14 amino acids. Germline V gene sequence: CDR1 MGHRA, CDR2 YSYEKL. Trimming removed 1 base from V and 5 bases from J, with 9 bases in between. This sample was taken from a study of T cells in Graves' hyperthyroidism and ophthalmopathy. Points from the study as a whole: Most thyroid-expanded clonotypes above 0.001 were also found in blood. In the analysis, a 13 V-J model separated ophthalmopathy from stable hyperthyroidism.

Criteria for exclusion of patients were uncontrolled infection, other autoimmune disease, pregnancy or lactation. Source material for PBMCs was 10 ml fresh peripheral blood. Amplified regions were TCR beta CDR3 sequences from RNA transcripts. The TCR CDR3 first-round RT-PCR relied on the HTBI primer set. TCRdb independently ran MiXCR on the multiplex PCR reads; one entry per CDR3 protein. The table includes around 190,000 distinct CDR3 sequences, 17% detected once. Sequenced input: blood. The receptor's source is a woman between 45 and 60 years old with Graves' hyperthyroidism. This chain uses TRBV4-1 with TRBJ2-1, with D uncertain. The CDR3 spells CASSQVPDHNEQFF. The DNA of the CDR3 is TGCGCCAGCAGCCAAGTTCCGGACCACAATGAGCAGTTCTTC.